A single sample gave rise to the 8 T cell receptor beta chains below, sequenced in a study of technical replicates of blood from several donors. Method: immunoSEQ multiplex PCR; TCRdb's copy keeps in-frame clones and lacks some. The sample records more than 75,000 clones, approximately 86% being singletons. Material: PBMCs. These TCRs come from a human donor in good health. Some clones in this sample may be carry-over from other donors' samples.

The count of this clone is one. The CDR3 nucleotides read TGTGCCAGCAGCCCCAGCGGGGGCACAGATACGCAGTATTTT. Translating gives CASSPSGGTDTQYF. This chain joins TRBV6-6 and TRBJ2-3; 7 nucleotides align to TRBD2. Losses at the gene ends were 6 bases for V and 1 base for J; bases not matched to a gene: 4. Germline V gene lookup returns CDR1 MNHNY and CDR2 SVGAGI (reference sequence). The CDR3 totals 14 residues.

The chain has TRBV30 and TRBJ2-7; 12 bases match TRBD1. The CDR3 covers 14 residues. V gave up 3 bases and J gave up 3 bases; unmatched junction bases: 3. Germline CDR1 GTSNPN, CDR2 SVGIG (reference sequence). This chain's CDR3 is CAWRRDRGLYEQYF. CDR3 in DNA: TGTGCCTGGAGACGGGACAGGGGGCTCTACGAGCAGTACTTC.

This clone was recorded only once. The rearrangement joins TRBV6-5 to TRBJ1-4, with a possible D match to TRBD1 (5 bases). The CDR3 is made up of 13 amino acids. V dropped 2 bases and J dropped 5 bases, with 6 bases sitting between them. CDR1 is MNHEY, CDR2 SVGAGI, per germline. The CDR3 DNA reads TGTGCCAGCAGTTACGACAGCAATGAAAAACTGTTTTTT. Its translation is CASSYDSNEKLFF.

The chain recombines TRBV7-6 with TRBJ2-5; 14 nucleotides align to TRBD2. J gave up 6 bases and V 5 bases, and 8 bases lay outside the gene matches. CDR3 length: 16 amino acids. Germline values: CDR1 SGHVS, CDR2 FNYEAQ. CDR3 region: CASSPGTSGSRQTQYF. The CDR3 coding sequence is TGTGCCAGCAGCCCCGGGACTAGCGGGAGTCGCCAGACCCAGTACTTC.

This clone was detected only a few times. The genes are TRBV5-5 and TRBJ1-2, with D possibly TRBD1 on 5 matching bases. V lost 1 base, J lost 4 bases, and 14 bases lay in between. This CDR3 region has 15 residues. Looked up from germline, CDR1 is SGHKS and CDR2 is YYEKEE (reference sequence). Written as DNA, the CDR3 is TGTGCCAGCAGCTTGAGTCAGGGTACGGCCTATGGCTACACCTTC. Encoded protein: CASSLSQGTAYGYTF. The full variable domain, in which reference TRBV5-5 and TRBJ1-2 provide the parts outside the CDR3, is DAGVTQSPTHLIKTRGQQVTLRCSPISGHKSVSWYQQVLGQGPQFIFQYYEKEERGRGNFPDRFSARQFPNYSSELNVNALLLGDSALYLCASSLSQGTAYGYTFGSGTRLTVV.

V gene TRBV5-4 combines with J gene TRBJ1-2, with 9 bases fitting TRBD1. V was clipped by 0 bases and J by 3 bases; unmatched bases: 0. In germline, CDR1 is SGHNT, CDR2 YYREEE (reference sequence). The CDR3 has 14 amino acids. The CDR3 DNA sequence: TGTGCCAGCAGCTTGGGGGACAGGGACTATGGCTACACCTTC. It encodes CASSLGDRDYGYTF.

This rearrangement joins TRBV7-9 to TRBJ2-1; 10 bases match TRBD2. In germline, CDR1 is SEHNR, CDR2 FQNEAQ (reference sequence). This CDR3 contains 15 residues. The V segment lost 1 base and the J segment 11 bases; nucleotides outside the gene matches: 8. CDR3 coding DNA: TGTGCCAGCAGCTTAGTCAGCCCTAGCGGGGGTAAGCAGTTCTTC. It encodes CASSLVSPSGGKQFF.

The chain combines TRBV18 with TRBJ1-4; D remains ambiguous. Per the germline V gene, CDR1 is KGHSH and CDR2 is LQKENI. The germline V and J ends were trimmed by 3 bases and 5 bases, with 13 bases remaining between them. The CDR3 spans 15 residues. The DNA of the CDR3 is TGTGCCAGCTCACCCCCTTCGGGGTGGAATGAAAAACTGTTTTTT. Amino acids: CASSPPSGWNEKLFF.